The clone carrying this TCR beta chain was seen a few times. The antigen remains undetermined. Trimming shortened V by 1 base and J by 5 bases, and 10 bases separated the two germline ends. This CDR3 region has 13 residues. Germline CDR1 and CDR2: SGHRS and YFSETQ. It was through 5'RACE template switching that TCR cDNA was made, with a universal primer site and UMIs added. TCRdb reprocessed the 5' RACE reads with MiXCR, giving one entry per CDR3 protein. The table lists about 430,000 distinct CDR3 sequences, around 19% of them singletons. The entry originates in a study of T cells after yellow fever vaccination. Study-wide results and limits: There was a possibility that FACS-sorted repertoires contained abundant clonotypes contaminating from the bulk population. Reappearing after the booster were most of the clones from primary vaccination (around 96% CD4, about 88% CD8).

Sequenced here: PBMCs, sampled before the yellow fever booster vaccination. The sequence came from a man aged 18-30 years who received the YFV17D yellow fever vaccine. J is TRBJ2-7 and V is TRBV5-1; D tentatively reads TRBD1 or TRBD2 (6 bases each). The CDR3 DNA is TGCGCCAGCAGCTTGACGGGGGCTCACGAGCAGTACTTC. Protein sequence: CASSLTGAHEQYF.